This T cell receptor (beta chain) is from a study of CD4 T cells in relation to SARS-CoV-2 and coronaviruses. Background on the study: ViraFEST: approximately 10-day antigen culture of PBMCs, then TCR beta CDR3 sequencing. Study outcomes and limitations: Pre-pandemic and post-infection samples never came from the same donor.

Assay used: immunoSEQ multiplex PCR; TCRdb lists only in-frame clones, some missing. The table lists 20,000 or so clones, 70% to 80% of them singletons. Unexposed donor CD4+ T cells date from about 2011-2019, before the COVID-19 pandemic. CD4+ T cells were isolated from the cells after about ten days of culture. The V segment lost 4 bases and the J segment 4 bases; nucleotides outside the gene matches: 7. The CDR3 covers 15 residues. Germline CDR1 SEHNR, CDR2 FQNEAQ (reference sequence). Details on this clone: Its antigen is still unknown.

This clonotype originated in a human donor in good health. The chain carries TRBV7-9 and TRBJ2-1, with 7 bases identical to TRBD1. Sequenced input: CD4+ T cells from PBMCs, cultured in vitro. This CDR3 reads CASSSRGQTYNEQFF. CDR3 nucleotide sequence: TGTGCCAGCAGCTCGAGGGGACAGACATACAATGAGCAGTTCTTC.